The 18 T cell receptor beta chains in this list originate from one sample, sequenced in a study of cytomegalovirus exposure and HLA in healthy donors. The study ran its PCR with 60 Vbeta and 13 Jbeta primers. Profiled with immunoSEQ multiplex PCR; TCRdb holds only in-frame clones, not every one. Altogether approximately 150,000 clones are present, roughly 74% being singletons, with the ten largest covering 2% to 3%. Sequenced sample: PBMCs. These receptors all stem from a woman younger than 30 in good health and CMV-seropositive.

The chain has TRBV5-1 and TRBJ2-5, with TRBD1 identical over 8 bases. This CDR3 region has 15 residues. V lost 4 bases to trimming and J lost 5 bases; unmatched junction nucleotides: 10. Per germline, CDR1 SGHRS and CDR2 YFSETQ. CDR3 DNA sequence: TGCGCCAGCAGCCGGGCAGGGGGCCGTCAGGAGACCCAGTACTTC. Residues: CASSRAGGRQETQYF.

Here the CDR3 reads CASSGDRGQWDTEAFF. DNA for the CDR3: TGTGCCAGCAGTGGAGACAGGGGGCAGTGGGACACTGAAGCTTTCTTT. This chain uses TRBV25-1 with TRBJ1-1; 10 nucleotides align to TRBD1. The V gene end was trimmed by 4 bases and the J gene end by 3 bases; junction bases not matched to a gene: 8. The CDR3 covers 16 residues. Germline values: CDR1 MGHDK, CDR2 SYGVNS.

The V call is TRBV21-1, the J call TRBJ1-4; the D call in the table, TRBD1, was not verified against the DNA. TRBV21-1 constitutes a pseudogene. The CDR3 extends over 15 amino acids. In nucleotides, the CDR3 is TGTGCCAGCAGCGAAGGGGACAGCCATAATGAAAAACTGTTTTTT. Translating gives CASSEGDSHNEKLFF.

The CDR3 DNA reads TGTGCCAGCAGCTCCGGACAGGGGAAGGATCAGCCCCAGCATTTT. Translated: CASSSGQGKDQPQHF. This sequence joins TRBV5-6 and TRBJ1-5, with 9 nucleotides matching TRBD1. V lost 3 bases and J lost 5; bases outside the gene matches: 6. The CDR3 has 15 amino acids. Germline V gene data show CDR1 as SGHDT and CDR2 as YYEEEE.

The chain joins TRBV19 to TRBJ1-2; 7 nucleotides line up with TRBD1. The CDR3 is made up of 14 amino acids. CDR1 LNHDA and CDR2 SQIVND come from the germline V gene (reference sequence). V trimming: 2 bases; J trimming: 5 bases; junction bases outside the gene matches: 5. The CDR3 bases are TGTGCCAGTAGTATAATCGGGACAGATTATGGCTACACCTTC. Its translation is CASSIIGTDYGYTF.

V and J are TRBV9 and TRBJ2-2; 10 bases match TRBD2. With 4 bases clipped from V and 6 bases from J, the junction kept 3 bases outside the gene matches. The germline gives CDR1 SGDLS, CDR2 YYNGEE. The CDR3 runs 14 residues. CDR3 DNA sequence: TGTGCCAGCAGCATGCTAGCGGGGGCCGGGGAGCTGTTTTTT. Amino acids: CASSMLAGAGELFF.

The rearrangement joins TRBV19 to TRBJ1-6; 10 bases fit TRBD1. Germline V CDR1 and CDR2: LNHDA, SQIVND (reference sequence). With V trimmed by 6 bases and J by 6 bases, 5 bases remained unmatched. The CDR3 sequence is 15 residues long. The CDR3 sequence: CASSLGTGANSPLHF. As DNA, the CDR3 is TGTGCCAGTAGCCTCGGGACAGGGGCTAATTCACCCCTCCACTTT.

The gene calls are TRBV29-1 and TRBJ2-7; TRBD2 agrees at 13 bases. The V gene end was trimmed by 4 bases and the J gene end by 5 bases; junction bases not matched to a gene: 5. The CDR3 has 14 amino acids. Germline V gives CDR1 SQVTM, CDR2 ANQGSEA. DNA for the CDR3: TGCAGCGTTGGGGGGACTAGCGGGGCCGACGAGCAGTACTTC. Translation: CSVGGTSGADEQYF.

V and J are TRBV2 and TRBJ2-1, with a weak D call TRBD2 (6 bases). Germline V gene sequence: CDR1 SNHLY, CDR2 FYNNEI. V lost 6 bases and J 7 bases, leaving 19 bases between the germline ends. The CDR3 extends over 15 amino acids. In DNA, the CDR3 is TGTGCCAGCAGCGTTGGACTGGGAGCGGGTAATGAGCAGTTCTTC. As protein: CASSVGLGAGNEQFF.

This chain connects TRBV10-3 to TRBJ2-7; maybe TRBD1 (6 bases). The V and J ends lost 0 bases and 7 bases respectively, with 13 bases between them. Germline CDR1 ENHRY, CDR2 SYGVKD. The CDR3 has 14 residues. The CDR3 DNA reads as TGTGCCATCAGTGAGTCGTGGGGGCTTACGGAGCAGTACTTC. This sequence encodes CAISESWGLTEQYF.

The chain joins TRBV7-9 to TRBJ2-1; TRBD1 is a possible D gene (6 bases). The germline V gene encodes CDR1 SEHNR and CDR2 FQNEAQ (reference sequence). The V end lost 3 bases, the J end lost 6 bases, and 15 bases lay between the germline ends. The CDR3 has 15 residues. In nucleotides, the CDR3 is TGTGCCAGCAGCTTGGGTAAAGCAGGGGTCAATGAGCAGTTCTTC. Translated, it gives CASSLGKAGVNEQFF.

The chain employs TRBV18 and TRBJ2-7; the D is unclear. Germline V CDR1 and CDR2: KGHSH, LQKENI. With 3 bases removed from V and 6 bases from J, the gap between germline ends came to 9 bases. The CDR3 length is 12 residues. The CDR3 DNA follows: TGTGCCAGCTCACCCTTCGTTAGCGAGCAGTACTTC. It encodes CASSPFVSEQYF.

Only a few counts were recorded for this clone. The gene calls are TRBV27 and TRBJ1-5; D unresolved. The ends were cut back, 5 bases at V and 5 bases at J, with 13 bases in the middle. The CDR3 runs to 14 residues. Germline V gene data show CDR1 as MNHEY and CDR2 as SMNVEV (reference sequence). DNA of the CDR3: TGTGCCAGCAGTAATTGGCAGTCCGATCAGCCCCAGCATTTT. It translates to CASSNWQSDQPQHF.

The chain carries TRBV5-1 and TRBJ2-7, with 15 nucleotides matching TRBD2. The length of the CDR3 is 19 residues. Trimming took 4 bases from V and 0 from J; bases not matched to a gene: 11. Looked up from germline, CDR1 is SGHRS and CDR2 is YFSETQ. The CDR3 protein is CASSPTGTSGGRSSYEQYF. The CDR3 bases are TGCGCCAGCAGCCCGACCGGGACTAGCGGGGGGAGAAGCTCCTACGAGCAGTACTTC.

The chain carries TRBV6-1 and TRBJ2-7; D is undetermined. Germline CDR1 is MNHNS and CDR2 is SASEGT. This CDR3 comprises 12 residues. Trimming removed 6 bases at V and 1 base at J, with 7 bases between. CDR3 nucleotides: TGTGCCAGCAGACTGAGATCCTACGAGCAGTACTTC. Encoded protein: CASRLRSYEQYF.

V and J are TRBV2 and TRBJ1-1, with 7 bases that match TRBD1. The CDR3 spans 14 residues. Germline values: CDR1 SNHLY, CDR2 FYNNEI. The V gene end was trimmed by 4 bases and the J gene end by 5 bases; junction bases not matched to a gene: 7. The CDR3 sequence: CASSGIQGSTEAFF. The CDR3 bases are TGTGCCAGCAGTGGAATACAGGGGAGTACTGAAGCTTTCTTT.

The J gene is TRBJ2-5, the V gene TRBV18; D gene ambiguous. The CDR3 extends over 14 amino acids. V lost 2 bases, J lost 7 bases, and 14 bases lay in between. Germline values: CDR1 KGHSH, CDR2 LQKENI. The CDR3 nucleotides read TGTGCCAGCTCACCAGGGCCACAAGCTACGACCCAGTACTTC. Its protein is CASSPGPQATTQYF.

The chain employs TRBV5-1 and TRBJ2-2; a weak D match, TRBD1 (6 bases). Looked up from germline, CDR1 is SGHRS and CDR2 is YFSETQ. The CDR3 extends over 15 amino acids. Between the trimmed V and J ends, which lost 6 bases and 3 bases, there was a span of 15 bases. The CDR3 loop reads CASTPRTDHTGELFF. Here the CDR3 DNA reads TGCGCCAGCACCCCCAGGACAGACCACACCGGGGAGCTGTTTTTT.